The 32 T cell receptor beta chains listed next were all sequenced from one sample in a study of blood T cell repertoires in COVID-19. Profiled with immunoSEQ multiplex PCR; TCRdb holds only in-frame clones, not every one. The sample includes roughly 100,000 clones, approximately 85% of them seen just once. The sample consisted of peripheral blood. The receptor source for this set is a man over 45 with acute or convalescent COVID-19.

The J gene is TRBJ1-5, the V gene TRBV7-2; maybe TRBD1 (5 bases). Germline CDR1 SGHTA, CDR2 FQGNSA. Trimming stripped 5 bases from V and 0 bases from J, with 11 bases between. This CDR3 region has 15 residues. CDR3 DNA: TGTGCCAGCAGCGTGGGACTTAATAGCAATCAGCCCCAGCATTTT. It is translated as CASSVGLNSNQPQHF.

The CDR3 reads CASSQGMSYAYEQYF. The CDR3 nucleotides are TGTGCCAGCAGCCAAGGTATGAGCTACGCCTACGAGCAGTACTTC. The V gene is TRBV14, the J gene TRBJ2-7; D gene ambiguous. Germline CDR1 SGHDN, CDR2 FVKESK. The CDR3 is 15 amino acids. The V end was cut by 1 base, the J end by 2 bases, with 12 bases between.

This chain joins TRBV24-1 and TRBJ2-7, with 12 bases aligning to TRBD2. The trim removed 3 bases at V and 6 bases at J, leaving 8 bases unmatched. The CDR3 runs 16 residues. Germline CDR1 KGHDR, CDR2 SFDVKD. Here the CDR3 DNA reads TGTGCCACCAGTGATGGACGACTAGCGGGAGCGGGCGAGCAGTACTTC. It encodes CATSDGRLAGAGEQYF.

Concerning this clone itself: At one end the junction does not follow the germline gene, possibly because of a read error. V gene TRBV7-7 combines with J gene TRBJ1-3, with D unresolved. Germline V gives CDR1 SSHAT, CDR2 FNYEAQ (reference sequence). This CDR3 is built from 15 residues. The CDR3 sequence is CASSLGFGIGNTIYF. Written as DNA, the CDR3 is TGTGCTAGCAGCTTAGGATTCGGGATTGGAAACACCATATATTTT.

The chain uses TRBV11-3 and TRBJ2-4, with 11 bases fitting TRBD1. The CDR3 extends over 17 amino acids. Germline V CDR1 and CDR2: SGHNT, YENEEA. Trimming at V came to 5 bases and at J to 2 bases, leaving 8 bases not matched to a gene. The CDR3 region has the DNA TGTGCCAGCAGCCTTTCCGGGACAGGGGGATCCAAAAACATTCAGTACTTC. Its protein product is CASSLSGTGGSKNIQYF.

This rearrangement joins TRBV28 to TRBJ2-2; TRBD2 matches 14 bases. V trimming: 5 bases; J trimming: 4 bases; junction bases outside the gene matches: 6. Looked up from germline, CDR1 is MDHEN and CDR2 is SYDVKM. The CDR3 consists of 17 residues. CDR3 nucleotide sequence: TGTGCCAGCAGTGCCTGGACTAGCGGGAGGAGCACCGGGGAGCTGTTTTTT. It specifies CASSAWTSGRSTGELFF.

This clone was seen once. This chain uses TRBV18 with TRBJ2-3, with D tentatively TRBD1 (5 bases). The V gene lost 0 bases and the J gene lost 1 base, with 23 bases spanning the gap. The CDR3 sequence is 20 residues long. Germline CDR1 KGHSH, CDR2 LQKENI. The CDR3: CASSPPGVLSRPRGTDTQYF. DNA for the CDR3: TGTGCCAGCTCACCACCAGGGGTGCTGAGTCGCCCAAGGGGCACAGATACGCAGTATTTT.

The rearrangement uses TRBV28 and TRBJ1-2, with unresolved D. V was trimmed by 6 bases and J by 4 bases, leaving 21 bases between them. Germline V lookup: CDR1 MDHEN, CDR2 SYDVKM. The CDR3 contains 16 residues. CDR3: CASRGTRSRVLYGYTF. In nucleotides, the CDR3 is TGTGCCAGCAGAGGAACGAGGTCCCGTGTACTCTATGGCTACACCTTC.

This clone showed up just a few times. The genes are TRBV5-4 and TRBJ2-3; a possible D gene is TRBD2 (6 bases). The CDR3 sequence is 16 residues long. CDR1 and CDR2 from the germline V gene are SGHNT and YYREEE (reference sequence). Trimming cost V 0 bases and J 2 bases, with 13 bases left between them. The CDR3 reads CASSLELARNTDTQYF. Written as DNA, the CDR3 is TGTGCCAGCAGCTTGGAGCTAGCGAGGAACACAGATACGCAGTATTTT.

The chain links TRBV29-1 to TRBJ2-7; 10 bases match TRBD1. The CDR3 has 12 amino acids. CDR1 is SQVTM and CDR2 is ANQGSEA in the germline V gene. J was trimmed by 5 bases and V by 6 bases; bases with no gene match: 4. The CDR3, as DNA: TGCAGCGTCGGGACAGGGGTCGACGAGCAGTACTTC. Translation: CSVGTGVDEQYF.

The genes are TRBV19 and TRBJ2-5, with TRBD1 matching 9 bases. This CDR3 is built from 17 residues. Germline values: CDR1 LNHDA, CDR2 SQIVND (reference sequence). V gave up 2 bases and J gave up 5 bases; unmatched junction bases: 12. The CDR3 sequence: CASSILGYTGGGETQYF. The CDR3 coding sequence is TGTGCCAGTAGTATATTAGGGTATACAGGGGGCGGTGAGACCCAGTACTTC.

The V and J genes are TRBV11-2 and TRBJ2-5; TRBD2 is a possible D gene (6 bases). CDR3 size: 14 residues. Per germline, CDR1 SGHAT and CDR2 FQNNGV. V shed 7 bases and J shed 5 bases, with 17 bases lying between them. DNA of the CDR3: TGTGCCAGCAACCCAACCCGTGGGGGGGAGACCCAGTACTTC. Residues: CASNPTRGGETQYF. Variable domain in full (rest from reference TRBV11-2 and TRBJ2-5): EAGVAQSPRYKIIEKRQSVAFWCNPISGHATLYWYQQILGQGPKLLIQFQNNGVVDDSQLPKDRFSAERLKGVDSTLKIQPAKLEDSAVYLCASNPTRGGETQYFGPGTRLLVL.

The CDR3 DNA follows: TGCAGTGCTAGTTTGGGGGGGGAAGAGACCCAGTACTTC. This encodes CSASLGGEETQYF. The V gene is TRBV20-1, the J gene TRBJ2-5; 7 bases agree with TRBD2. The CDR3 sequence is 13 residues long. J lost 3 bases, V lost 3 bases, and 4 bases had no gene match. Germline assignment: CDR1 DFQATT and CDR2 SNEGSKA (reference sequence).

This chain links TRBV12-3 or TRBV12-4 with TRBJ1-1; D is ambiguous. V was clipped by 8 bases and J by 3 bases, with 13 bases between them. CDR3 length equals 13 residues. CDR3 protein: CASHISSYTEAFF. The CDR3 DNA reads as TGTGCCAGCCATATTAGTTCGTACACTGAAGCTTTCTTT.

The V call is TRBV29-1, the J call TRBJ1-5; maybe TRBD1 (6 bases). The germline gives CDR1 SQVTM, CDR2 ANQGSEA. The ends were cut back, 6 bases at V and 3 bases at J, with 9 bases in the middle. The CDR3 has 12 amino acids. CDR3 in DNA: TGCAGCGTGGGGGGGCACAATCAGCCCCAGCATTTT. Translating it yields CSVGGHNQPQHF.

The chain uses TRBV10-2 and TRBJ2-3; the D gene is possibly TRBD2 (7 bases). This CDR3 has 15 residues. The germline gives CDR1 WSHSY, CDR2 SAAADI. V shed 10 bases and J shed 1 base, with 18 bases lying between them. Here the CDR3 DNA reads TGCGCCATCATCCCCGAGGGGGGGGGCACAGATACGCAGTATTTT. Encoded protein: CAIIPEGGGTDTQYF.

The chain links TRBV6-1 to TRBJ1-5; TRBD1 might be the D (5 bases). V lost 2 bases, J lost 0 bases, and 8 bases lay in between. Germline V gene sequence: CDR1 MNHNS, CDR2 SASEGT. CDR3 length: 15 residues. The CDR3 reads CASSETGYSNQPQHF. The CDR3 bases are TGTGCCAGCAGTGAAACAGGTTATAGCAATCAGCCCCAGCATTTT.

This rearrangement joins TRBV6-6 to TRBJ1-1; D unclear. There are 13 residues in the CDR3. Trimming cost V 8 bases and J 1 base, with 11 bases left between them. Germline V gives CDR1 MNHNY, CDR2 SVGAGI (reference sequence). CDR3 sequence reads: CASGRGRNTEAFF. CDR3 bases: TGTGCCAGCGGACGTGGGAGGAACACTGAAGCTTTCTTT.

This chain links TRBV13 with TRBJ2-5; 10 positions match TRBD2. This CDR3 comprises 15 residues. Germline V gene lookup returns CDR1 PRHDT and CDR2 FYEKMQ (reference sequence). The trim removed 2 bases at V and 5 bases at J, leaving 5 bases unmatched. CDR3 sequence (DNA): TGTGCCAGCAGCTTATGGGGGACTAGCGAGGAGACCCAGTACTTC. It yields the protein CASSLWGTSEETQYF.

In this sample, this clone turned up a few times. The J gene is TRBJ1-3, the V gene TRBV27, with 7 bases matching TRBD1. Germline V gene lookup returns CDR1 MNHEY and CDR2 SMNVEV (reference sequence). Trimming took 6 bases from V and 4 from J; bases not matched to a gene: 9. The CDR3 extends over 15 amino acids. The CDR3 sequence: CASSRTGVGGNTIYF. The CDR3 coding sequence is TGTGCCAGCAGCCGAACAGGGGTGGGAGGAAACACCATATATTTT.

The V call is TRBV11-2, the J call TRBJ2-1; no definite D call. V was cut by 4 bases and J by 10 bases, with 17 bases left in between. The CDR3 contains 14 residues. CDR1 is SGHAT and CDR2 is FQNNGV in the germline V gene. CDR3 sequence (DNA): TGTGCCAGCAGCTCCTTGGGTCTAGTACGGGAGCAGTTCTTC. Amino acid sequence: CASSSLGLVREQFF.

V is TRBV6-6 and J is TRBJ1-3, with 9 nucleotides matching TRBD1. V trimming: 7 bases; J trimming: 0 bases; junction bases outside the gene matches: 7. The CDR3 is made up of 16 amino acids. In germline, CDR1 is MNHNY, CDR2 SVGAGI (reference sequence). Written as DNA, the CDR3 is TGTGCCAGCATCCTACAGGGGGCCAGCTCTGGAAACACCATATATTTT. Protein sequence: CASILQGASSGNTIYF.

J is TRBJ1-5 and V is TRBV19; no definite D call. CDR1 and CDR2 (germline): LNHDA, SQIVND (reference sequence). V was trimmed by 6 bases and J by 0 bases, leaving 12 bases between them. The CDR3 runs to 15 residues. CDR3 sequence: CASRAQPYSNQPQHF. CDR3 bases: TGTGCCAGTAGGGCACAGCCCTATAGCAATCAGCCCCAGCATTTT.

The chain combines TRBV11-3 with TRBJ2-3; 7 bases fit TRBD2. Losses at the gene ends were 5 bases for V and 3 bases for J; bases not matched to a gene: 11. This CDR3 is built from 16 residues. Germline values: CDR1 SGHNT, CDR2 YENEEA. CDR3 in amino acids: CASSPFGPRGTDTQYF. CDR3 nucleotide sequence: TGTGCCAGCAGCCCCTTTGGGCCGCGGGGGACAGATACGCAGTATTTT.

This sequence joins TRBV19 and TRBJ1-2, with D unclear. The V gene's germline CDR1 is LNHDA and CDR2 SQIVND (reference sequence). The V end was cut by 3 bases, the J end by 8 bases, with 10 bases between. CDR3 length: 12 amino acids. CDR3 nucleotides: TGTGCCAGTAGTATCTCGGGGTCAGGCTACACCTTC. This sequence encodes CASSISGSGYTF.

V gene TRBV10-3 combines with J gene TRBJ2-1, with D maybe TRBD1 (5 bases). Germline CDR1 ENHRY, CDR2 SYGVKD. V lost 3 bases to trimming and J lost 1 base, with 13 bases between them. This CDR3 comprises 16 residues. Here the CDR3 reads CAISDPTEGSYNEQFF. The CDR3 nucleotides are TGTGCCATCAGTGACCCGACAGAAGGGTCCTACAATGAGCAGTTCTTC.

V usage is TRBV20-1 and J usage is TRBJ2-7; D might be TRBD2 (6 bases). The V gene lost 3 bases and the J gene lost 4 bases, with 13 bases spanning the gap. The CDR3 is made up of 13 amino acids. Germline values: CDR1 DFQATT, CDR2 SNEGSKA (reference sequence). The CDR3 DNA follows: TGCAGTGCTAGTGGCGGGACTTTGTACGAGCAGTACTTC. Its protein product is CSASGGTLYEQYF.

The rearrangement joins TRBV30 to TRBJ1-4; maybe TRBD1 (6 bases). The CDR3 loop spans 14 amino acids. Germline V gives CDR1 GTSNPN, CDR2 SVGIG (reference sequence). Trimming cost V 3 bases and J 7 bases, with 15 bases left between them. This CDR3 is CAWRYQGTGEKLFF. The CDR3 coding sequence is TGTGCCTGGAGATACCAGGGGACGGGTGAAAAACTGTTTTTT.

The genes are TRBV6-1 and TRBJ1-5, with 8 bases matching TRBD1. The germline V gene encodes CDR1 MNHNS and CDR2 SASEGT. Unmatched junction bases numbered 4, after V lost 1 base and J lost 5 bases. The CDR3 loop spans 15 amino acids. Written as DNA, the CDR3 is TGTGCCAGCAGTGAAGGGACAGGGCTGGATCAGCCCCAGCATTTT. Its protein is CASSEGTGLDQPQHF.

This rearrangement joins TRBV18 to TRBJ1-2, with TRBD1 as a possible D gene (6 bases). CDR1 is KGHSH, CDR2 LQKENI, per germline. This CDR3 is built from 12 residues. V was cut by 3 bases and J by 8 bases, with 10 bases left in between. This CDR3 is CASSPQQGGYTF. The CDR3 nucleotides are TGTGCCAGCTCACCTCAACAGGGCGGCTACACCTTC.

The table lists this clone with a few counts. This chain uses TRBV12-3 or TRBV12-4 with TRBJ1-2; D may be TRBD1 (6 bases). The CDR3 covers 13 residues. Between the trimmed V and J ends, which lost 1 base and 6 bases, there was a span of 9 bases. CDR3 nucleotide sequence: TGTGCCAGCAGTTTAGGGCCAGGGGATGGCTACACCTTC. Protein product: CASSLGPGDGYTF.

The DNA for the CDR3 is TGTGCCAGCAGCGGTCCTAGCGGGGAATACGAGCAGTACTTC. This gives the protein CASSGPSGEYEQYF. The chain carries TRBV7-9 and TRBJ2-7; 9 bases map to TRBD2. The CDR3 contains 14 residues. Germline V gene sequence: CDR1 SEHNR, CDR2 FQNEAQ (reference sequence). V dropped 5 bases and J dropped 4; count of bases not matched to a gene: 6.